This entry features one T cell receptor beta chain sequence. Its antigen is as yet unknown. The sample comes from a study of cytomegalovirus exposure and HLA in healthy donors. CDR1 MNHEY and CDR2 SVGAGI come from the germline V gene. The CDR3 loop spans 16 amino acids. Trimming took off 0 bases at V and 3 bases at J, with 12 bases between the two ends. Broader study findings: The study designated over 150 TCR beta chains cytomegalovirus-associated. Most of the TCR beta V segments (in an earlier analysis) were productive either about 87% or about 30% of the time. Researchers reported in a later analysis that common viral pathogens appeared linked to several top clusters.

Vbeta (60) and Jbeta (13) primers were used in the PCR. Libraries were prepared by immunoSEQ multiplex PCR; TCRdb keeps only in-frame clonotypes and omits some of them. The table has 75,000 to 100,000 clones, around 74% seen once; the top ten hold under 3%. The genes are TRBV6-5 and TRBJ1-3; maybe TRBD1 (5 bases). The receptor was isolated from a female donor in good health and CMV-seropositive. Sequences were obtained from PBMCs. CDR3: CASSYSRGGGGNTIYF. The DNA for the CDR3 is TGTGCCAGCAGTTACTCGCGGGGGGGAGGTGGAAACACCATATATTTT.